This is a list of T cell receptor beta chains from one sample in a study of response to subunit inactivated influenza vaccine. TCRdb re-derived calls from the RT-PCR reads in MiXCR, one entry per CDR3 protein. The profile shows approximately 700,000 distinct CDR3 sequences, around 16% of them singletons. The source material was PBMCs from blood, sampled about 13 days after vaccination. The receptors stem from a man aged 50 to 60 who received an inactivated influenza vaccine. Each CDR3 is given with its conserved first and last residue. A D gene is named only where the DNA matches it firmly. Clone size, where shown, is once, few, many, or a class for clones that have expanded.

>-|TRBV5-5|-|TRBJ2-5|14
TGTGCCAGCAGCAAGGACAGCCCAGGGGAGACCCAGTACTTC
CASSKDSPGETQYF
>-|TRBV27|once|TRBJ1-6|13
TGTGCCAGCAGACTCGGGGGGACTTCACCCCTCCACTTT
CASRLGGTSPLHF
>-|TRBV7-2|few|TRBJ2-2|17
TGTGCCAGCAGCCATTCGCGGCAGGGGATTATGGGCGGGGAGCTGTTTTTT
CASSHSRQGIMGGELFF
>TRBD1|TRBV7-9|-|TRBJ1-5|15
TGTGCCAGCAGCTTAGGACGACAGGGAGGCCAGCCCCAGCATTTT
CASSLGRQGGQPQHF
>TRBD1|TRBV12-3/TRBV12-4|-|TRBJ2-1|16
TGTGCCAGCAGTTTTGGACAGGGCAGCTCCTACAATGAGCAGTTCTTC
CASSFGQGSSYNEQFF
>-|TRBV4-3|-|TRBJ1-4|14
TGCGCCAGCAGCCAAGAAATAGGGGCGCGGAAACTGTTTTTT
CASSQEIGARKLFF
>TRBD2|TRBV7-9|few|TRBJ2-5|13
TGTGCCAGCAGACTAGCGGGACAAGAGACCCAGTACTTC
CASRLAGQETQYF
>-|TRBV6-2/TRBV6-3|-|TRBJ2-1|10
TGTGAGTGGCTGCGAAATGAGCAGTTCTTC
CEWLRNEQFF
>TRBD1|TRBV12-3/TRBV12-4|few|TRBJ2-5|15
TGTGCCAGCAGCCAGACAGGGGACGGCCAAGAGACCCAGTACTTC
CASSQTGDGQETQYF
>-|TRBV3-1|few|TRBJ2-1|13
TGTGCCAGCAGCCAAGCGGGGCTCAATGAGCAGTTCTTC
CASSQAGLNEQFF
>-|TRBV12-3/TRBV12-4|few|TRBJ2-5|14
TGTGCCAGCAGTTTGATGGGGACGCAAGAGACCCAGTACTTC
CASSLMGTQETQYF
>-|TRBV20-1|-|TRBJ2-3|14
TGCAGTGCTAGAGTCCAGGGCCCCACAGATACGCAGTATTTT
CSARVQGPTDTQYF
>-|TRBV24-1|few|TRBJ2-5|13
TGTGCCACCAGTGATGGCGTGGAGGAGACCCAGTACTTC
CATSDGVEETQYF
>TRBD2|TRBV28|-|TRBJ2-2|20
TGTGCCAGCAGTTTATTCACGGGAGTGGCGGGAGGCTGGAACACCGGGGAGCTGTTTTTT
CASSLFTGVAGGWNTGELFF
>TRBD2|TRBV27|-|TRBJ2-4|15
TGTGCCAGCAGTTTGATAGCGGGGGAGCCGAGGGTTCAGTACTTC
CASSLIAGEPRVQYF
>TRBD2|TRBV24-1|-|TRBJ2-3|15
TGTGCCACCAGTGAAGGCGGGGGACGCACAGATACGCAGTATTTT
CATSEGGGRTDTQYF
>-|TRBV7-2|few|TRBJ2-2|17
TGTGCCAGCAGCTTATCGGCGGGGACGATTGGGGCCGGGGAGCTGTTTTTT
CASSLSAGTIGAGELFF
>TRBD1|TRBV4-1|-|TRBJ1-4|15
TGCGCCAGCAGCCAAGGTCGGACAGGGGTTGAAAAACTGTTTTTT
CASSQGRTGVEKLFF
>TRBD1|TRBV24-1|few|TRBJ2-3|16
TGTGCCACCAGTGATACGGGACAGGATGTAACAGATACGCAGTATTTT
CATSDTGQDVTDTQYF
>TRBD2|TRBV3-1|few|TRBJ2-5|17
TGTGCCAGCAGCCAATCTAGGGAGGGACTAGCGGCAGAGACCCAGTACTTC
CASSQSREGLAAETQYF
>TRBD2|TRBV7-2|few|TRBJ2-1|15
TGTGCCAGCAGCTTAGGTAGCGGGGGGAACAATGAGCAGTTCTTC
CASSLGSGGNNEQFF
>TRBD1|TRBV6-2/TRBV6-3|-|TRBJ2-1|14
TGTGCCAGCAGAGGACAGGGGACCTACAATGAGCAGTTCTTC
CASRGQGTYNEQFF
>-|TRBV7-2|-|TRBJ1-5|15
TGTGCCAGCAGCTTCACAGAGGGTAGCAATCAGCCCCAGCATTTT
CASSFTEGSNQPQHF
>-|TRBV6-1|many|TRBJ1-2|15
TGTGCCAGCAGTGAAGGGGTCGGAGGGAACTATGGCTACACCTTC
CASSEGVGGNYGYTF
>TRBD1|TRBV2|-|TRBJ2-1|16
TGTGCCAGCAGCAGTAGGGACAGGGTTAGGTACAATGAGCAGTTCTTC
CASSSRDRVRYNEQFF
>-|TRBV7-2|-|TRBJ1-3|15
TGTGCCAGCAGCACATCCGGACAGACTGGAAACACCATATATTTT
CASSTSGQTGNTIYF
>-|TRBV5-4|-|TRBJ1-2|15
TGTGCCAGCAGCTTGGCCGGCAGGCGCGGCTATGGCTACACCTTC
CASSLAGRRGYGYTF
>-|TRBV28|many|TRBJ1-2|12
TGTGCCAGCGTGGACAGAGGGTTAGGCTACACCTTC
CASVDRGLGYTF
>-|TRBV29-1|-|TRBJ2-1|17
TGCAGCGTTCGGCAGAGTAGCGAGAGCTTTAGTTACAATGAGCAGTTCTTC
CSVRQSSESFSYNEQFF
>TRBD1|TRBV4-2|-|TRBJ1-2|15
TGTGCCAGCAGCCAAGATGTCACAGGGGGAAATGGCTACACCTTC
CASSQDVTGGNGYTF
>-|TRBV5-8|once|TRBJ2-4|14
TGTGCCAGCAGCTTTTCCAGGGGGGTGCACATTCAGTACTTC
CASSFSRGVHIQYF
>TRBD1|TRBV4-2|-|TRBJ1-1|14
TGTGCCAGCAGCCACAGGGGGCTCGGCACTGAAGCTTTCTTT
CASSHRGLGTEAFF
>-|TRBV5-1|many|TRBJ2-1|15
TGCGCCAGCAGCTTAGGGGTTAGCTCCTACAATGAGCAGTTCTTC
CASSLGVSSYNEQFF
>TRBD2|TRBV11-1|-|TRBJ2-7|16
TGTGCCAGCAGCTTAGTCCCGGGAGGATCCCTGGGGGAGCAGTACTTC
CASSLVPGGSLGEQYF
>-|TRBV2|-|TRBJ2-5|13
TGTGCCAGCAGTGAAGAAAAAAGGGCGGCCCAGTACTTC
CASSEEKRAAQYF
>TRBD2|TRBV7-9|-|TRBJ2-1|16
TGTGCCAGCAGCTCGACTAGCGGGAGCGTATCGGGTGAGCAGTTCTTC
CASSSTSGSVSGEQFF
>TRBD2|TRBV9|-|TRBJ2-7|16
TGTGCCAGCAGCGCGCACCGGACTAGCGGTCCCTACGAGCAGTACTTC
CASSAHRTSGPYEQYF
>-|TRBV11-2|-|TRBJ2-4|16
TGTGCCAGCAGCCTTGGGAGTCGAATAGCCAAAAACATTCAGTACTTC
CASSLGSRIAKNIQYF
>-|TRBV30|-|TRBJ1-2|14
TGTGCCTGGACTACAGGGAGGCCGTGGTATGGCTACACCTTC
CAWTTGRPWYGYTF
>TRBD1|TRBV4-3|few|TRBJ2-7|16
TGCGCCAGCAGCCTTGCTACCGGGACAGGGAATTACGAGCAGTACTTC
CASSLATGTGNYEQYF
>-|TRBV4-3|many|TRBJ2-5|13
TGCGCCAGCAGCCAAGCTGGGGGAGAGACCCAGTACTTC
CASSQAGGETQYF
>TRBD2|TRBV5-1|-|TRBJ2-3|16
TGCGCCAGCAGCATGGGCGGGGGGGCCGGCACAGATACGCAGTATTTT
CASSMGGGAGTDTQYF
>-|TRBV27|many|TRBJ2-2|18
TGTGCCAGCAGTCCTAGAGAGACTTTAGGGAAGCGAACCGGGGAGCTGTTTTTT
CASSPRETLGKRTGELFF
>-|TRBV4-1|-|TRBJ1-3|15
TGCGCCAGCAGCCAAGCATCTCTGACTAGAAACACCATATATTTT
CASSQASLTRNTIYF
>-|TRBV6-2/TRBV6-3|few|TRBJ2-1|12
TGTGCCAGCAGTTACAGGGCCAATGAGCAGTTCTTC
CASSYRANEQFF